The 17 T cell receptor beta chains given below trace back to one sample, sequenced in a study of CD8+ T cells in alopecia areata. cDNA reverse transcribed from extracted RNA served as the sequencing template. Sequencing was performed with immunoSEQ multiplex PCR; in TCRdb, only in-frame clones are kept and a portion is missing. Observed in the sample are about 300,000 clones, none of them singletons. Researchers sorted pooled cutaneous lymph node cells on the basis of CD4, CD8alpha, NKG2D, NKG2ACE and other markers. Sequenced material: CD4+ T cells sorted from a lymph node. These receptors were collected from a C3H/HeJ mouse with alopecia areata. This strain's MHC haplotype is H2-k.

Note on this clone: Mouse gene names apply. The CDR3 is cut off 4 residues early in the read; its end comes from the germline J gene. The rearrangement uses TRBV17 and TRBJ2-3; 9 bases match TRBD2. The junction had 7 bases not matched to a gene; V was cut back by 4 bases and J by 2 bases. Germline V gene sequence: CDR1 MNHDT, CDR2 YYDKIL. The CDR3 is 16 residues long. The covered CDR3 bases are TGTGCTAGCAGTATTGGGGGGGCGCGGCTTGCAGAA. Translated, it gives CASSIGGARLAE. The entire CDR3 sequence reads CASSIGGARLAETLYF.

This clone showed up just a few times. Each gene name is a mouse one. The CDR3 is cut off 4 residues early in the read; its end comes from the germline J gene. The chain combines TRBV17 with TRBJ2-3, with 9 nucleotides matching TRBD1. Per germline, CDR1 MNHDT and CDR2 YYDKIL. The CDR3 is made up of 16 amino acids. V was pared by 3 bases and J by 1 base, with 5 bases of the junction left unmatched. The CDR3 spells CASSRTGGEGAETLYF. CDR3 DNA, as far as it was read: TGTGCTAGCAGTAGGACAGGGGGAGAGGGTGCAGAA.

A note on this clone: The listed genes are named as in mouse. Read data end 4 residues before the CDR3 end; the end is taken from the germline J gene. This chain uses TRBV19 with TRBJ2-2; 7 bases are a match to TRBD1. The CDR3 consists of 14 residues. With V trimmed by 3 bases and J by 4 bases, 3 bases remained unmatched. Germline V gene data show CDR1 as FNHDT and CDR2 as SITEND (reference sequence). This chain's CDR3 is CASSRAGGTGQLYF. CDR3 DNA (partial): TGTGCCAGCAGTAGAGCAGGGGGCACCGGG.

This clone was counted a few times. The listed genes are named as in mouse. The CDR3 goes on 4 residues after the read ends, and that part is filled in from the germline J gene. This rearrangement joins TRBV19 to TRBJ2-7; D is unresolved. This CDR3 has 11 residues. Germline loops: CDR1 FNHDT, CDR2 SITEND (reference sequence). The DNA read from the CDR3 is TGTGCCAGCAGTATTAACAAT. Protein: CASSINN. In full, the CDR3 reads CASSINNEQYF.

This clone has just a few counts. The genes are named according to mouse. This CDR3 reads CTCSADNRGYSDYTF. The sequenced part of the CDR3 DNA is TGCACCTGCAGTGCAGATAACAGGGGGTACTCC. This chain joins TRBV1 and TRBJ1-2, with TRBD1 matching over 8 bases. The read ends 4 residues early relative to the CDR3; the germline J gene fills the gap. Trimming cost V 0 bases and J 3 bases; bases outside gene matches: 3. CDR1 NSQYPW and CDR2 LRSPGD come from the germline V gene (reference sequence). The CDR3 runs to 15 residues. The variable domain in full, with the rest retrieved from reference TRBV1 and TRBJ1-2, is VTLLEQNPRWRLVPRGQAVNLRCILKNSQYPWMSWYQQDLQKQLQWLFTLRSPGDKEVKSLPGADYLATRVTDTELRLQVANMSQGRTLYCTCSADNRGYSDYTFGSGTRLLVI.

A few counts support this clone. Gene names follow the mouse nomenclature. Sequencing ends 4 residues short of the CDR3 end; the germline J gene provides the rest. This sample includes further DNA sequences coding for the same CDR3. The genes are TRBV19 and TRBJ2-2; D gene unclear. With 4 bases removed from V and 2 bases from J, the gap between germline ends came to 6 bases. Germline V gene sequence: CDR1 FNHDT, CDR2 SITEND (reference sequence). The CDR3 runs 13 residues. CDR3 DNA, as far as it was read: TGTGCCAGCAGTGAGCAGAACACCGGG. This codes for CASSEQNTG. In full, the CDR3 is CASSEQNTGQLYF.

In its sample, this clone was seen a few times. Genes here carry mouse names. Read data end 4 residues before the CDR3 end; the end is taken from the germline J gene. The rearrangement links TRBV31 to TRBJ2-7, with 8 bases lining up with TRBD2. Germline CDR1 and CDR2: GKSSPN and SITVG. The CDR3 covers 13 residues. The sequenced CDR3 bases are TGTGCCTGGAGTCTCCTGGGGGGTAAT. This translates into CAWSLLGGN. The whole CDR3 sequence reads CAWSLLGGNEQYF.

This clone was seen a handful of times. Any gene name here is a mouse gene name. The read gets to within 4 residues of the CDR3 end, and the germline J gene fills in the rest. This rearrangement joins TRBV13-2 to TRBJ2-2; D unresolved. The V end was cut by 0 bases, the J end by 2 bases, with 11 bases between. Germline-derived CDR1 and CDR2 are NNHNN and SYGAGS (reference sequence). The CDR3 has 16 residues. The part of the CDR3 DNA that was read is TGTGCCAGCGGTGATGCAACAGTCTCCAACACCGGG. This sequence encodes CASGDATVSNTG. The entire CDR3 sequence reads CASGDATVSNTGQLYF.

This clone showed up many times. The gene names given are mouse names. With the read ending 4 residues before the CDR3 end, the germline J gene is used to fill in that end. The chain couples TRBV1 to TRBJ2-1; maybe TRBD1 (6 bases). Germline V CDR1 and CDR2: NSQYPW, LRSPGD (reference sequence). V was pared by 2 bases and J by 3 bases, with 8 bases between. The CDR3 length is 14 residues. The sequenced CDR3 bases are TGCACCTGCAGTGCACTGGACAGCTATGCT. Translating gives CTCSALDSYA. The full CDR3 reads CTCSALDSYAEQFF.

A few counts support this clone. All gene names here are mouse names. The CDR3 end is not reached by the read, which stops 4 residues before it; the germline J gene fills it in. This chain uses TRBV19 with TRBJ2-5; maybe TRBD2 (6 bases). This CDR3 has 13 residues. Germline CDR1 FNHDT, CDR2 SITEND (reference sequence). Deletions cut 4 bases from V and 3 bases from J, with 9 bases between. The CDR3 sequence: CASSQLGQDTQYF. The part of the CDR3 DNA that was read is TGTGCCAGCAGTCAACTGGGACAAGAC.

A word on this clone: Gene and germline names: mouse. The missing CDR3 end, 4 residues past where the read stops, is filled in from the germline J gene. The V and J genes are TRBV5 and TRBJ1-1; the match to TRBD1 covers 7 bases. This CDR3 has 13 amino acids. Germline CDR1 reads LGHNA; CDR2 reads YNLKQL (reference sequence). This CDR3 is CASSQDGTAEVFF. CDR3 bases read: TGTGCCAGCAGCCAAGATGGGACAGCA.

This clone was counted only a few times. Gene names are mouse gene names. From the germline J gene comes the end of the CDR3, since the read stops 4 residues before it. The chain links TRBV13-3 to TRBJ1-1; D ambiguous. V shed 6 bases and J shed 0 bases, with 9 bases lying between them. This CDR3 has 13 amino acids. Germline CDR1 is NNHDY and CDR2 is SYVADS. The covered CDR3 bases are TGTGCCAGCATCGACAATGCAAACACA. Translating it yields CASIDNANT. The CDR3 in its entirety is CASIDNANTEVFF.

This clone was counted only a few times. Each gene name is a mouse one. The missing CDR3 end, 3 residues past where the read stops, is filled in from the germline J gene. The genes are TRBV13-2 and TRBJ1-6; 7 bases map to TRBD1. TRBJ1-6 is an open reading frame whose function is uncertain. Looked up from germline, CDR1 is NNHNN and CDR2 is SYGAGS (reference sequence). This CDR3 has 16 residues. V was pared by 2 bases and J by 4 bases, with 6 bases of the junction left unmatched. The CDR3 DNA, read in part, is TGTGCCAGCGGTGAAAACCGGGACAGATATAATTCGCCC. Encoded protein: CASGENRDRYNSP. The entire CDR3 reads CASGENRDRYNSPLYF.

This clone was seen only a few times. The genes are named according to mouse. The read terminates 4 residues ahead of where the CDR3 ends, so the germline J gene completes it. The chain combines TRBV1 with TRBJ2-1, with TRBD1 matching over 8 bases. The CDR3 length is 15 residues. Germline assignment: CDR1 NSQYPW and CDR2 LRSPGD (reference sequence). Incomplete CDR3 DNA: TGCACCTGCAGCCCCGACAGGGGAACTGGGGCT. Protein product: CTCSPDRGTGA. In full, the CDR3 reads CTCSPDRGTGAEQFF.

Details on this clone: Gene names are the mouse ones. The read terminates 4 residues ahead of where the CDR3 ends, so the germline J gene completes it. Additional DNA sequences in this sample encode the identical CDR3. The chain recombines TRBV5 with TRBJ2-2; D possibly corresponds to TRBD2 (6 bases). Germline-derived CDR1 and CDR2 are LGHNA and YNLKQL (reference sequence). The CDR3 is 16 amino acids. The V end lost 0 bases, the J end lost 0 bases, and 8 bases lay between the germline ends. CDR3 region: CASSQDLGANTGQLYF. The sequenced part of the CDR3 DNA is TGTGCCAGCAGCCAAGATTTGGGGGCAAACACCGGG.

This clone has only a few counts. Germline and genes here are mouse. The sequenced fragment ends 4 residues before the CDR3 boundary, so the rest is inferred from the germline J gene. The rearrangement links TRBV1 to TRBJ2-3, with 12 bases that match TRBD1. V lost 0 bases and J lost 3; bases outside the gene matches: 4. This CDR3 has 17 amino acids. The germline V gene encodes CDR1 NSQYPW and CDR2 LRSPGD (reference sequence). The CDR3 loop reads CTCSADYGTGGAETLYF. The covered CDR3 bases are TGCACCTGCAGTGCAGACTATGGGACAGGGGGCGCAGAA.

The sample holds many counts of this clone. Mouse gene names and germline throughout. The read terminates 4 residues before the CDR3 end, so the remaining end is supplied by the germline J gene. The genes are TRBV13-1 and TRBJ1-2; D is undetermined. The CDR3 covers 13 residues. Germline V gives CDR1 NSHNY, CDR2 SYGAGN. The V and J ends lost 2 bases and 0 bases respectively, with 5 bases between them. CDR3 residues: CASSENANSDYTF. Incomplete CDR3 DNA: TGTGCCAGCAGTGAAAATGCAAACTCC.